Following are 9 T cell receptor beta chains from one sample sequenced in a study of OX40 agonist ivuxolimab in advanced cancers. Profiling relied on immunoSEQ multiplex PCR, and the TCRdb table lists in-frame clones only, not all of them. Of 50,000 to 80,000 clones in the sample, roughly 85% were seen once. The material sequenced was CD4+ or CD8+ T cells sorted from blood, taken in a trial of the OX40 agonist ivuxolimab. These receptors were collected from an adult with an advanced solid tumor such as melanoma, head and neck, liver or kidney cancer.

This chain links TRBV27 with TRBJ1-4, with D possibly matching TRBD1 (6 bases). Germline V gene lookup returns CDR1 MNHEY and CDR2 SMNVEV (reference sequence). Trimming removed 5 bases from V and 8 bases from J, with 21 bases in between. The CDR3 sequence is 16 residues long. The CDR3 nucleotides read TGTGCCAGCAGTGCGTCCGGGACACCAGTCGGCGAAAAACTGTTTTTT. This sequence encodes CASSASGTPVGEKLFF.

The chain couples TRBV2 to TRBJ2-3; 9 nucleotides line up with TRBD2. This CDR3 is built from 16 residues. Germline V gives CDR1 SNHLY, CDR2 FYNNEI. The V and J ends lost 4 bases and 5 bases, in that order; junction bases with no gene match: 10. As DNA, the CDR3 is TGTGCCAGCAGTGTAGAGGCGGGGGGGCGAGGAGATACGCAGTATTTT. Translating gives CASSVEAGGRGDTQYF. Drawing the rest from reference TRBV2 and TRBJ2-3, the complete variable domain is EPEVTQTPSHQVTQMGQEVILRCVPISNHLYFYWYRQILGQKVEFLVSFYNNEISEKSEIFDDQFSVERPDGSNFTLKIRSTKLEDSAMYFCASSVEAGGRGDTQYFGPGTRLTVL.

The chain combines TRBV7-2 with TRBJ2-7; D is unresolved. V lost 2 bases to trimming and J lost 4 bases, with 3 bases between them. CDR3 length equals 11 residues. Germline V CDR1 and CDR2: SGHTA, FQGNSA. The CDR3 loop reads CASSLTYEQYF. In DNA form, the CDR3 reads TGTGCCAGCAGCTTAACGTACGAGCAGTACTTC.

The chain recombines TRBV28 with TRBJ2-2; TRBD2 aligns across 9 bases. Germline CDR1 MDHEN, CDR2 SYDVKM. Germline trimming cut 4 bases from V and 4 bases from J; bases unmatched to any gene: 1. CDR3 length: 14 residues. CDR3 DNA sequence: TGTGCCAGCAGTTCACTAGCGGGCACCGGGGAGCTGTTTTTT. Translated, it gives CASSSLAGTGELFF.

Here the CDR3 reads CASSPGQAQETQYF. The CDR3 DNA sequence: TGTGCCAGCAGCCCCGGGCAGGCTCAAGAGACCCAGTACTTC. The chain is built from TRBV7-2 and TRBJ2-5; no clear D gene. From germline, CDR1 is SGHTA and CDR2 FQGNSA. The CDR3 loop spans 14 amino acids. V was trimmed by 5 bases and J by 2 bases, leaving 12 bases between them. Together with reference TRBV7-2 and TRBJ2-5, the CDR3 gives the full variable domain: GAGVSQSPSNKVTEKGKDVELRCDPISGHTALYWYRQSLGQGLEFLIYFQGNSAPDKSGLPSDRFSAERTGGSVSTLTIQRTQQEDSAVYLCASSPGQAQETQYFGPGTRLLVL.

This chain uses TRBV2 with TRBJ2-5; D remains unclear. The CDR3 sequence is 13 residues long. V was trimmed by 3 bases and J by 3 bases, leaving 8 bases between them. Germline CDR1 reads SNHLY; CDR2 reads FYNNEI. The CDR3 sequence: CASSDWAEETQYF. The CDR3, as DNA: TGTGCCAGCAGTGACTGGGCAGAAGAGACCCAGTACTTC.

The V gene is TRBV7-8, the J gene TRBJ2-1, with 7 positions matching TRBD2. After removal of 0 bases from V and 4 bases from J, the junction contained 9 bases not matched to a gene. The germline V gene encodes CDR1 SGHVS and CDR2 FQNEAQ. The CDR3 spans 17 residues. CDR3 sequence (DNA): TGTGCCAGCAGCTTAGCGGGAGGGCTGCGGTCTTACAATGAGCAGTTCTTC. Residues: CASSLAGGLRSYNEQFF.

The rearrangement uses TRBV7-8 and TRBJ2-7; TRBD2 agrees at 9 bases. This CDR3 comprises 14 residues. Germline CDR1 and CDR2: SGHVS and FQNEAQ. Losses at the gene ends were 1 base for V and 3 bases for J; bases not matched to a gene: 1. CDR3 loop: CASSLGLADYEQYF. The CDR3 coding sequence is TGTGCCAGCAGCTTAGGACTAGCGGACTACGAGCAGTACTTC.

The gene calls are TRBV28 and TRBJ1-3; D remains ambiguous. This CDR3 spans 12 amino acids. Germline-derived CDR1 and CDR2 are MDHEN and SYDVKM. The V end was cut by 8 bases, the J end by 0 bases, with 5 bases between. CDR3: CASYTSGNTIYF. Here the CDR3 DNA reads TGTGCCAGCTACACCTCTGGAAACACCATATATTTT.